This T cell receptor beta chain derives from a study of monozygotic twins with inflammatory bowel disease. General observations from the study: Variability in patient repertoires may have come partly from differing immunosuppressive treatments. No one strong IBD-associated signal or clonotype was supported. Healthy twins shared more clonotypes with others than IBD patients, most markedly active ones.

Worth noting for this clonotype: Its cognate antigen is unknown.

Eight cDNA synthesis reactions were run for every sample. One entry per CDR3 protein, without DNA, is what TCRdb gives after re-calling the 5' RACE reads. Its table lists some 89,000 distinct CDR3 sequences. This CDR3 is built from 12 residues. Looked up from germline, CDR1 is MNHEY and CDR2 is SVGAGI. This clonotype was obtained from a human donor with ulcerative colitis or Crohn's disease, or a healthy co-twin of an affected twin (not recorded which). J is TRBJ1-2 and V is TRBV6-5; TCRdb reports TRBD1, a call that lacks DNA to check it against. What was sequenced was blood. CDR3: CASSYVGDGYTF.